This passage covers 19 T cell receptor beta chains from one sample sequenced in a study of brain T cells in children with intractable seizures. Clones were sequenced by immunoSEQ multiplex PCR, and TCRdb holds only the in-frame ones, with some missing. This sample has about 41,000 clones, with 90% found just once. The source was peripheral blood, collected at surgery. The origin of the receptors is a girl under 10 years old with tuberous sclerosis and intractable seizures.

This clone is a singleton in its sample. This sequence joins TRBV14 and TRBJ1-1; 9 positions match TRBD1. The CDR3 is made up of 17 amino acids. Germline values: CDR1 SGHDN, CDR2 FVKESK. The J segment lost 3 bases and the V segment lost 0 bases, leaving 8 bases of the junction unmatched. The CDR3 is CASSQDRRTGVYTEAFF. The CDR3 region has the DNA TGTGCCAGCAGCCAAGACAGGAGGACAGGGGTTTACACTGAAGCTTTCTTT. The full variable domain, in which reference TRBV14 and TRBJ1-1 provide the parts outside the CDR3, is EAGVTQFPSHSVIEKGQTVTLRCDPISGHDNLYWYRRVMGKEIKFLLHFVKESKQDESGMPNNRFLAERTGGTYSTLKVQPAELEDSGVYFCASSQDRRTGVYTEAFFGQGTRLTVV.

V and J are TRBV5-1 and TRBJ1-2, with D uncertain. The germline V and J ends were trimmed by 1 base and 3 bases, with 7 bases remaining between them. The CDR3 sequence is 13 residues long. Per germline, CDR1 SGHRS and CDR2 YFSETQ. As DNA, the CDR3 is TGCGCCAGCAGCTTGCCGACCTACTATGGCTACACCTTC. Protein product: CASSLPTYYGYTF.

The chain couples TRBV30 to TRBJ2-1; maybe TRBD1 (5 bases). Germline lookup yields CDR1 GTSNPN and CDR2 SVGIG (reference sequence). V lost 5 bases to trimming and J lost 0 bases, with 14 bases between them. The CDR3 extends over 15 amino acids. This CDR3 reads CAWSRAVSSYNEQFF. For the CDR3, the DNA is TGTGCCTGGTCCAGGGCCGTTAGCTCCTACAATGAGCAGTTCTTC.

V usage is TRBV2 and J usage is TRBJ2-5; the match to TRBD1 covers 7 bases. The CDR3 loop spans 14 amino acids. Trimming removed 8 bases from V and 2 bases from J; junction bases left unmatched: 8. Germline CDR1 and CDR2: SNHLY and FYNNEI. The CDR3 loop is CASGDGTVQETQYF. CDR3 nucleotides: TGTGCCAGCGGAGACGGGACAGTTCAAGAGACCCAGTACTTC. The full variable domain, rest sourced from reference TRBV2 and TRBJ2-5, is EPEVTQTPSHQVTQMGQEVILRCVPISNHLYFYWYRQILGQKVEFLVSFYNNEISEKSEIFDDQFSVERPDGSNFTLKIRSTKLEDSAMYFCASGDGTVQETQYFGPGTRLLVL.

The genes are TRBV12-3 or TRBV12-4 and TRBJ2-1; D remains ambiguous. The CDR3 is 13 amino acids. V lost 6 bases to trimming and J lost 6 bases, with 12 bases between them. CDR3 region: CASSPRDLNEQFF. The CDR3 nucleotides are TGTGCCAGCAGCCCCCGAGACCTCAATGAGCAGTTCTTC.

The gene calls are TRBV4-1 and TRBJ2-2; D is possibly TRBD1 (5 bases). Germline V gene sequence: CDR1 MGHRA, CDR2 YSYEKL. The CDR3 totals 16 residues. Trimming took 4 bases from V and 2 from J, leaving 14 bases between them. The CDR3: CASSRRPGPNTGELFF. DNA for the CDR3: TGCGCCAGCAGCCGAAGGCCAGGGCCAAACACCGGGGAGCTGTTTTTT.

V gene TRBV7-2 combines with J gene TRBJ2-3; TRBD1 might be the D (7 bases). The CDR3 is made up of 15 amino acids. V lost 4 bases and J 3 bases, leaving 14 bases between the germline ends. The germline V gene encodes CDR1 SGHTA and CDR2 FQGNSA. The CDR3 region has the DNA TGTGCCAGCAGCTCGATACAGGGGAGGACAGATACGCAGTATTTT. It codes for CASSSIQGRTDTQYF.

This chain links TRBV24-1 with TRBJ2-2; D is ambiguous. Trimming removed 4 bases at V and 0 bases at J, with 14 bases between. The length of the CDR3 is 17 residues. Germline V lookup: CDR1 KGHDR, CDR2 SFDVKD. The CDR3: CATSDRTGFPNTGELFF. The DNA of the CDR3 is TGTGCCACCAGTGACCGAACGGGCTTCCCGAACACCGGGGAGCTGTTTTTT.

The chain couples TRBV4-2 to TRBJ1-4; 10 bases are a match to TRBD1. This CDR3 is 18 amino acids long. Germline lookup yields CDR1 LGHNA and CDR2 YNFKEQ. V was pared by 4 bases and J by 4 bases, with 12 bases of the junction left unmatched. CDR3 in amino acids: CASSRKPGTGVLNEKLFF. CDR3 sequence (DNA): TGTGCCAGCAGCCGAAAACCCGGGACAGGGGTCCTTAATGAAAAACTGTTTTTT.

The chain carries TRBV6-5 and TRBJ2-1, with TRBD1 matching over 10 bases. The CDR3 spans 14 residues. J lost 9 bases, V lost 7 bases, and 9 bases had no gene match. The germline V gene encodes CDR1 MNHEY and CDR2 SVGAGI. CDR3 sequence (DNA): TGTGCCAGCATCGGGACAGGGGATTGGGGTGAGCAGTTCTTC. Residues: CASIGTGDWGEQFF.

The chain joins TRBV6-6 to TRBJ1-2; TRBD1 matches at 8 bases. The CDR3 contains 15 residues. V was pared by 6 bases and J by 4 bases, with 10 bases of the junction left unmatched. The germline CDR1 and CDR2 sequences are MNHNY and SVGAGI (reference sequence). CDR3 in amino acids: CASSADRGGGYGYTF. The DNA of the CDR3 is TGTGCCAGCAGCGCAGACAGGGGTGGTGGCTATGGCTACACCTTC.

This chain connects TRBV5-6 to TRBJ1-1; D is perhaps TRBD1 (5 bases). Germline V lookup: CDR1 SGHDT, CDR2 YYEEEE. The CDR3 covers 13 residues. V shed 0 bases and J shed 3 bases, with 6 bases lying between them. Here the CDR3 DNA reads TGTGCCAGCAGCTTGGTAGGGGACACTGAAGCTTTCTTT. Its translation: CASSLVGDTEAFF.

The chain recombines TRBV4-2 with TRBJ2-7; perhaps TRBD1 as D (6 bases). CDR3 size: 16 residues. Germline V gene data show CDR1 as LGHNA and CDR2 as YNFKEQ. V was shortened by 1 base and J by 3 bases, with 16 bases between the two germline ends. The DNA for the CDR3 is TGTGCCAGCAGCCAAGTATATTCCCAGGGGAACTACGAGCAGTACTTC. Encoded protein: CASSQVYSQGNYEQYF.

V is TRBV12-5 and J is TRBJ2-1; no firm D call. Germline-derived CDR1 and CDR2 are LGHNT and FRNRAP. Trimming took 3 bases from V and 8 from J, leaving 5 bases between them. This CDR3 comprises 11 residues. The CDR3 sequence is CASGLNYEQFF. DNA for the CDR3: TGTGCTAGTGGTTTAAACTATGAGCAGTTCTTC.

The V gene is TRBV7-9, the J gene TRBJ2-1; 11 bases agree with TRBD2. V shed 4 bases and J 6 bases; nucleotides not matched to a gene: 5. This CDR3 comprises 15 residues. Looked up from germline, CDR1 is SEHNR and CDR2 is FQNEAQ (reference sequence). CDR3 nucleotides: TGTGCCAGCAGCTCTAGCGGGGGGCCATTCAATGAGCAGTTCTTC. Translating gives CASSSSGGPFNEQFF.

The chain combines TRBV6-4 with TRBJ2-5; D is undetermined. Trimming left V 6 bases short and J 4 bases short, with 12 bases between. Germline CDR1 is MRHNA and CDR2 is SNTAGT. The CDR3 sequence is 13 residues long. The CDR3 loop reads CASSLTIGETQYF. The CDR3 DNA reads TGTGCCAGCAGCCTGACAATTGGAGAGACCCAGTACTTC.

The chain carries TRBV27 and TRBJ2-7, with D possibly being TRBD1 (5 bases). V lost 5 bases, J lost 2 bases, and 13 bases lay in between. The V gene's germline CDR1 is MNHEY and CDR2 SMNVEV (reference sequence). CDR3 length equals 14 residues. The CDR3 is CASSPAGNTYEQYV. The CDR3 nucleotides are TGTGCCAGCAGTCCGGCAGGGAATACCTACGAGCAGTACGTC.

The CDR3 DNA is TGCGCCAGCAGCTCCGGACAGGTCGGAGAAAAACTGTTTTTT. Amino acid sequence: CASSSGQVGEKLFF. This chain joins TRBV5-1 and TRBJ1-4; 7 bases match TRBD1. In germline, CDR1 is SGHRS, CDR2 YFSETQ. V lost 3 bases and J lost 8; bases outside the gene matches: 7. The CDR3 runs 14 residues.

This chain joins TRBV10-3 and TRBJ2-3; the D gene is possibly TRBD1 (6 bases). V was shortened by 7 bases and J by 1 base, with 9 bases between the two germline ends. CDR3 size: 13 residues. Germline CDR1 and CDR2: ENHRY and SYGVKD. Written as DNA, the CDR3 is TGTGCCATCAACACAGGGCGCACAGATACGCAGTATTTT. Its protein is CAINTGRTDTQYF.